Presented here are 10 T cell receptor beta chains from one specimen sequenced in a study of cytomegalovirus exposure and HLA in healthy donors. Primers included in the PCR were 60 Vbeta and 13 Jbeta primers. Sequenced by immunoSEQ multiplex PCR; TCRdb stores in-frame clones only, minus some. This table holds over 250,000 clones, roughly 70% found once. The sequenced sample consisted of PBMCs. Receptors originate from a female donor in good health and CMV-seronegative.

Here the CDR3 DNA reads TGTGCCAGCAGGTACACTAGCGGGAGATTAGGAGACAATGAGCAGTTCTTC. Protein: CASRYTSGRLGDNEQFF. The V and J genes are TRBV2 and TRBJ2-1; 11 bases agree with TRBD2. With 6 bases clipped from V and 5 bases from J, the junction kept 12 bases outside the gene matches. The CDR3 spans 17 residues. Germline-derived CDR1 and CDR2 are SNHLY and FYNNEI.

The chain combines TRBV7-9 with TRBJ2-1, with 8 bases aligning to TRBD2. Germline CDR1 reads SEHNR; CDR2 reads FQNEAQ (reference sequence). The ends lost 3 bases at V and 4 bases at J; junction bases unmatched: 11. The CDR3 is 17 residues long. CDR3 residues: CASSLERGLAGYNEQFF. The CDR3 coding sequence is TGTGCCAGCAGCTTGGAAAGGGGTCTAGCGGGTTACAATGAGCAGTTCTTC.

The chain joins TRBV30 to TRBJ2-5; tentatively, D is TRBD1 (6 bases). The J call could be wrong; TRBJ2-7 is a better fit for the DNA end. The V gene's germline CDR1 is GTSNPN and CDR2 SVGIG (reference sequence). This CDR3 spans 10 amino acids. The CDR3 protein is CAQTGYEQYF. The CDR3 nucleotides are TGTGCCCAGACAGGCTACGAGCAGTACTTC.

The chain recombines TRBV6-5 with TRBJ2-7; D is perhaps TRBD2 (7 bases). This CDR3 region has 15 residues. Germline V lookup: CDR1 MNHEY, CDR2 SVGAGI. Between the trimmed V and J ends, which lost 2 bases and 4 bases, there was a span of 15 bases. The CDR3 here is CASSYVLGGGYEQYF. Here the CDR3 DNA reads TGTGCCAGCAGTTACGTCTTAGGGGGGGGATACGAGCAGTACTTC.

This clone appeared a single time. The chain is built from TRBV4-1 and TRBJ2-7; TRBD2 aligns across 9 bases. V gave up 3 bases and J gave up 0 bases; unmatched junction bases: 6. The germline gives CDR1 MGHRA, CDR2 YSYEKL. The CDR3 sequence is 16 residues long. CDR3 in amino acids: CASSHRLAVSSYEQYF. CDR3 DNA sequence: TGCGCCAGCAGCCATCGACTAGCGGTTAGCTCCTACGAGCAGTACTTC.

CDR3 region: CASTRPEGSGTDTQYF. The CDR3 region has the DNA TGTGCCAGCACCAGACCCGAGGGTAGCGGCACAGATACGCAGTATTTT. The chain carries TRBV6-6 and TRBJ2-3, with a tentative D call TRBD2 (5 bases). The CDR3 runs to 16 residues. Trimming pared 7 bases from V and 1 base from J, leaving 18 bases between. Germline V lookup: CDR1 MNHNY, CDR2 SVGAGI (reference sequence).

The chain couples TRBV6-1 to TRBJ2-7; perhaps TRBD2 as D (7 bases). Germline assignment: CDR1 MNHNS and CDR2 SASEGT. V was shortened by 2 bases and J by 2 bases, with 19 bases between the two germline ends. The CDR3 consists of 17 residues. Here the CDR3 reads CASSELGGAGVPYEQYF. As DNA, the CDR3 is TGTGCCAGCAGTGAATTGGGGGGGGCGGGAGTCCCCTACGAGCAGTACTTC.

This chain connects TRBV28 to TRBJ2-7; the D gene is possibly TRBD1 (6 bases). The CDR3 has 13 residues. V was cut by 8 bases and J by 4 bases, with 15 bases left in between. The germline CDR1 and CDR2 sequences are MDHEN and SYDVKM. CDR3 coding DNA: TGTGCCAGCTACAGGGAAAACCGATACGAGCAGTACTTC. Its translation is CASYRENRYEQYF.

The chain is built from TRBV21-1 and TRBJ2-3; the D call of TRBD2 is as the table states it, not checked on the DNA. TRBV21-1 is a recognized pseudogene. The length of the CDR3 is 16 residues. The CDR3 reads CASSGLAGDGTDTQYF. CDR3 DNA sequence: TGTGCCAGCAGTGGACTAGCGGGAGATGGCACAGATACGCAGTATTTT.

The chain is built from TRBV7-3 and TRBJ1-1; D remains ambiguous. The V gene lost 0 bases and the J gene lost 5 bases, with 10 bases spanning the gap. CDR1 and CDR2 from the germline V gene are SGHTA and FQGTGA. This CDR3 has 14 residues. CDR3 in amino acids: CASSLTPVSTEAFF. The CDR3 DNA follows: TGTGCCAGCAGCTTAACCCCAGTCTCTACTGAAGCTTTCTTT.